The source of this T cell receptor beta chain is a study of blood T cell repertoires in COVID-19. The germline V gene encodes CDR1 LGHDT and CDR2 YNNKEL (reference sequence). The trim removed 3 bases at V and 6 bases at J, leaving 13 bases unmatched. The CDR3 has 17 amino acids. Assay used: immunoSEQ multiplex PCR; TCRdb lists only in-frame clones, some missing. The sample lists around 210,000 clones; 70% to 90% were seen once. The TCR originated in a man over 45 with COVID-19, enrolled during active disease. The sequencing input was peripheral blood. This rearrangement joins TRBV3-1 (or the pseudogene TRBV3-2) to TRBJ2-1; 8 nucleotides line up with TRBD2. The CDR3 reads CASSQGTTSGWGNEQFF. The CDR3 nucleotides are TGTGCCAGCAGCCAGGGGACCACTAGCGGATGGGGCAATGAGCAGTTCTTC.